This TCR beta chain was profiled in a study of OX40 agonist ivuxolimab in advanced cancers. On this clone itself: The antigen is undetermined.

Autoimmune disease history or systemic immunosuppression disqualified patients. General study results and limits: Expanded clones were, on average, more numerous in CD8+ T cells than in CD4+.

TCRdb's table, derived via immunoSEQ multiplex PCR, lists solely in-frame clones and lacks some. This sample yields over 50,000 clones, of which roughly 85% are seen a single time; under 0.6% belongs to the top ten. CDR1 is SGHVS and CDR2 is FQNEAQ in the germline V gene. This CDR3 contains 16 residues. V was clipped by 2 bases and J by 3 bases, with 14 bases between them. The TCR comes from an adult with an advanced solid tumor such as melanoma, head and neck, liver or kidney cancer. The chain is built from TRBV7-8 and TRBJ1-5; maybe TRBD1 (6 bases). This specimen consisted of CD4+ or CD8+ T cells sorted from blood, obtained in a trial of the OX40 agonist ivuxolimab. The CDR3 bases are TGTGCCAGCAGCTTATATTCGGACAGAGACAATCAGCCCCAGCATTTT. This encodes CASSLYSDRDNQPQHF. Variable domain in full (rest from reference TRBV7-8 and TRBJ1-5): GAGVSQSPRYKVAKRGQDVALRCDPISGHVSLFWYQQALGQGPEFLTYFQNEAQLDKSGLPSDRFFAERPEGSVSTLKIQRTQQEDSAVYLCASSLYSDRDNQPQHFGDGTRLSIL.